This T cell receptor beta chain was sequenced in a study of control samples from healthy donors and cancer patients. This clone was picked up one time. Germline V gives CDR1 KGHSH, CDR2 LQKENI. Trimming pared 3 bases from V and 3 bases from J, leaving 8 bases between. The CDR3 extends over 13 amino acids. Sequencing used immunoSEQ multiplex PCR; TCRdb keeps in-frame clones, though not all of them. The table shows about 120,000 clones, with 88% occurring only once. The TCR sequence derives from a woman in her 70s in good health. V usage is TRBV18 and J usage is TRBJ1-1, with D tentatively TRBD1 (5 bases). Specimen: blood. The CDR3 is CASSPGGHTEAFF. The CDR3 region has the DNA TGTGCCAGCTCACCCGGGGGACACACTGAAGCTTTCTTT.